The TCR beta chain under discussion was sequenced for a study of CD8 T cells in Susac syndrome. Peripheral blood CD8+ and CD4+ T cells were profiled by TCR beta sequencing. The multiple sclerosis control group comprised treatment-naive patients with stable or active relapsing-remitting disease. Negative isolation yielded CD8+ and CD4+ T cells; FACS enriched TEMRA cells. Germline lookup yields CDR1 SQVTM and CDR2 ANQGSEA. V was clipped by 5 bases and J by 6 bases, with 19 bases between them. There are 15 residues in the CDR3. This clonotype was counted a single time. Random hexamers served to reverse transcribe roughly 0.5 to 1 ug RNA. TCRdb reprocessed the immunoSEQ multiplex PCR reads with MiXCR, giving one entry per CDR3 protein. The table shows some 300,000 distinct CDR3 sequences, with about nine tenths occurring only once.

The TCR originated in a human donor with multiple sclerosis. V and J are TRBV29-1 and TRBJ2-2, with a tentative D call TRBD2 (5 bases). Specimen: CD8+ T cells from PBMCs. CDR3 DNA sequence: TGCAGCGTTCAGCTAGCTTCTACCCCAGCCGGGGAGCTGTTTTTT. Its translation: CSVQLASTPAGELFF.